This T cell receptor (beta chain) was profiled in a study of blood T cell repertoires in COVID-19. A few counts support this clone. The CDR3 consists of 14 residues. The J segment lost 8 bases and the V segment lost 2 bases, leaving 6 bases of the junction unmatched. Germline lookup yields CDR1 LNHNV and CDR2 YYDKDF (reference sequence). Only in-frame clones appear in the TCRdb table, and some are missing; sequencing was by immunoSEQ multiplex PCR. Seen here are some 200,000 clones, about 78% observed once, and the top ten hold 17%. This clonotype was obtained from a woman in her forties or fifties who had recovered from COVID-19. V is TRBV15 and J is TRBJ1-2, with TRBD1 identical over 9 bases. The specimen was PBMCs or T cells enriched from blood (not recorded which). The CDR3 loop is CATSRWRDREGYTF. The CDR3 DNA follows: TGTGCCACCAGCAGATGGCGGGACAGGGAAGGCTACACCTTC.